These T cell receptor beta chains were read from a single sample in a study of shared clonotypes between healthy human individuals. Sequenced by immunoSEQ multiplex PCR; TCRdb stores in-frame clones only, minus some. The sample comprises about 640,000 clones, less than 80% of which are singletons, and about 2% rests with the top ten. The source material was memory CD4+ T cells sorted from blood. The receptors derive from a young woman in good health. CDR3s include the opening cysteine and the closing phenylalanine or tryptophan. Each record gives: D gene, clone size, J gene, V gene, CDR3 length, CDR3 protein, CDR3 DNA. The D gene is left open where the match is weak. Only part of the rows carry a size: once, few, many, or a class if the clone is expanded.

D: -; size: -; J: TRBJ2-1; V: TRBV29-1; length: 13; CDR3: CSVGSSTYNEQFF; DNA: TGCAGCGTTGGGAGCAGTACCTACAATGAGCAGTTCTTC
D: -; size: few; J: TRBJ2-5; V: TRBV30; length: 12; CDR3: CAWGLPRETQYF; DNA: TGTGCCTGGGGTTTACCTCGGGAGACCCAGTACTTC
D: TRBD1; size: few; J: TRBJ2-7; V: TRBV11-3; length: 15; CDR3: CASSLGQGSSYEQYF; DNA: TGTGCCAGCAGCTTAGGACAGGGAAGCTCCTACGAGCAGTACTTC
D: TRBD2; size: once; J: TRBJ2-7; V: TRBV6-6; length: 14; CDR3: CASSSGTINYEQYF; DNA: TGTGCCAGCAGTTCCGGGACTATAAACTACGAGCAGTACTTC
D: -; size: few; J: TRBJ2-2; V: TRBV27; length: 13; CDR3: CASQTTVTGELFF; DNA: TGTGCCAGCCAGACCACAGTGACCGGGGAGCTGTTTTTT
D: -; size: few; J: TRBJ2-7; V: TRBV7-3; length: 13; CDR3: CASSLSRDHEQYF; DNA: TGTGCCAGCAGCTTAAGCAGGGATCACGAGCAGTACTTC
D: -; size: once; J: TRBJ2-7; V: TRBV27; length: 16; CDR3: CASSSARGRPGHEQYF; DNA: TGTGCCAGCAGTTCCGCGCGGGGGCGCCCAGGTCACGAGCAGTACTTC
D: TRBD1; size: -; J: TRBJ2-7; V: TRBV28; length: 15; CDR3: CASSLTGVASYEQYF; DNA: TGTGCCAGCAGTCTAACAGGGGTCGCATCCTACGAGCAGTACTTC
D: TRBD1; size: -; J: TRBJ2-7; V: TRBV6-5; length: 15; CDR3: CASSYSGQGAYEQYF; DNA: TGTGCCAGCAGTTATTCTGGACAGGGAGCCTACGAGCAGTACTTC
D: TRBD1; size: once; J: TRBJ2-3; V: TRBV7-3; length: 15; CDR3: CASSTGQGDTDTQYF; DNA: TGTGCCAGCAGCACGGGACAGGGAGACACAGATACGCAGTATTTT
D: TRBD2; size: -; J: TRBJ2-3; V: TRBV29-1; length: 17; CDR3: CSVEGAGLAGLTDTQYF; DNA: TGCAGCGTTGAAGGAGCGGGACTAGCGGGGCTCACAGATACGCAGTATTTT
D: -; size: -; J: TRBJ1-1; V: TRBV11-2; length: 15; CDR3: CASSVRFQRNTEAFF; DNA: TGTGCCAGCAGCGTGCGGTTCCAGAGGAACACTGAAGCTTTCTTT
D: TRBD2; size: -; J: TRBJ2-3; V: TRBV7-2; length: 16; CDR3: CASSLRPSAGVDTQYF; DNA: TGTGCCAGCAGCTTAAGGCCATCGGCGGGAGTCGATACGCAGTATTTT
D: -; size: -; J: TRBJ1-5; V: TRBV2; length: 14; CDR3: CASSETLGNQPQHF; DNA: TGTGCCAGCAGTGAGACCCTGGGCAATCAGCCCCAGCATTTT
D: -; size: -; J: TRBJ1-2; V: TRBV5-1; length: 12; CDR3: CASSLARDGYTF; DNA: TGCGCCAGCAGCTTGGCGAGGGATGGCTACACCTTC
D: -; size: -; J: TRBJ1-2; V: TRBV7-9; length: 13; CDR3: CASSLARGSGYTF; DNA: TGTGCCAGCAGCTTAGCGCGCGGTTCCGGCTACACCTTC
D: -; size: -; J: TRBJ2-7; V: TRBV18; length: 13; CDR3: CASSPPSSNEQYF; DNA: TGTGCCAGCTCACCACCCAGCAGTAACGAGCAGTACTTC
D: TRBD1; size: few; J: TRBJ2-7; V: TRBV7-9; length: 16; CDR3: CASSSRTGGSSYEQYF; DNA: TGTGCCAGCAGCTCACGAACAGGGGGCTCGTCCTACGAGCAGTACTTC
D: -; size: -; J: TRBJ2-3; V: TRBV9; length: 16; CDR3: CASSGGFRDSTDTQYF; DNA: TGTGCCAGCAGCGGGGGATTCCGGGATTCCACAGATACGCAGTATTTT
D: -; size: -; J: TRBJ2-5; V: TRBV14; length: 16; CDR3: CASSQVTGLDPETQYF; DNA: TGTGCCAGCAGCCAAGTTACGGGTCTGGACCCAGAGACCCAGTACTTC
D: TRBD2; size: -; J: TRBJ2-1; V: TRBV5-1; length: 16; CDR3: CASSSSSGGASNEQFF; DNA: TGCGCCAGCAGCTCCTCCAGCGGGGGGGCATCCAATGAGCAGTTCTTC
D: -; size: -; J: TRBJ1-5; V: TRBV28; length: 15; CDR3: CASSLWSGASQPQHF; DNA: TGTGCCAGCAGTTTATGGTCGGGGGCCAGTCAGCCCCAGCATTTT
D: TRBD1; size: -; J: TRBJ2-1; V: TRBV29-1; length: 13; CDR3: CSVETDRGVEQFF; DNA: TGCAGCGTCGAAACGGACAGGGGAGTAGAGCAGTTCTTC
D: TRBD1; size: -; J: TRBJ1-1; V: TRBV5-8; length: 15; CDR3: CASTWTGGGNTEAFF; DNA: TGTGCCAGCACCTGGACAGGGGGCGGGAACACTGAAGCTTTCTTT
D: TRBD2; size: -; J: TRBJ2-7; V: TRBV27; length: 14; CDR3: CASWPERDSYEQYF; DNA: TGTGCCAGCTGGCCTGAGCGGGACTCCTACGAGCAGTACTTC
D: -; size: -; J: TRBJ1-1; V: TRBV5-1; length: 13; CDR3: CASSLVVDTEAFF; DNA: TGCGCCAGCAGCTTGGTGGTGGACACTGAAGCTTTCTTT
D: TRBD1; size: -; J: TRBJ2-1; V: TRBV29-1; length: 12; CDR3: CSARTGWNEQFF; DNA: TGCAGCGCCAGGACAGGTTGGAATGAGCAGTTCTTC
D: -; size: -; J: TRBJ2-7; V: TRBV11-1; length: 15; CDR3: CASSPPGYSPYEQYF; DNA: TGTGCCAGCAGCCCTCCAGGGTATAGTCCCTACGAGCAGTACTTC
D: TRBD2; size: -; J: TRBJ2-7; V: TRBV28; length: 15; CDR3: CASRRLAGGTYEQYF; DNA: TGTGCCAGCAGACGACTAGCGGGAGGAACCTACGAGCAGTACTTC
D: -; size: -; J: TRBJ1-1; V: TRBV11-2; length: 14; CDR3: CASSLRTLNTEAFF; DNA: TGTGCCAGCAGCCTACGGACCTTGAACACTGAAGCTTTCTTT
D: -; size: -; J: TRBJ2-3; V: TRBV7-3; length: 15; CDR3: CASSLTGTGADTQYF; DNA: TGTGCCAGCAGCTTAACGGGGACGGGCGCAGATACGCAGTATTTT
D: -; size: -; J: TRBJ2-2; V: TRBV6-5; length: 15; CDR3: CASSPGQLNTGELFF; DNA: TGTGCCAGCAGTCCGGGGCAACTCAACACCGGGGAGCTGTTTTTT
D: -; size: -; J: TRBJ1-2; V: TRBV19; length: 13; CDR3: CASSIYKGRGYTF; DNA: TGTGCCAGTAGTATATATAAAGGAAGGGGCTACACCTTC
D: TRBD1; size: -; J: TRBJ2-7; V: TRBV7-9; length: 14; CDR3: CATRGKQGASEQYF; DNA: TGTGCCACTCGGGGAAAACAGGGGGCAAGTGAGCAGTACTTC
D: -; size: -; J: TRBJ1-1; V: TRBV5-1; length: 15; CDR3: CASSQGKEGRTEAFF; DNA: TGCGCCAGCAGTCAGGGGAAGGAAGGGAGGACTGAAGCTTTCTTT
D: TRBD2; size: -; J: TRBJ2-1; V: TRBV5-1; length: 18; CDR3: CASSRSGRASSSYNEQFF; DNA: TGCGCCAGCAGCAGGAGCGGGAGGGCTAGCAGCTCCTACAATGAGCAGTTCTTC
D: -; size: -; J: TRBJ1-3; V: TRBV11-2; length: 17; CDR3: CASSLGVFASSGNTIYF; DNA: TGTGCCAGCAGCTTAGGGGTCTTTGCTAGCTCTGGAAACACCATATATTTT
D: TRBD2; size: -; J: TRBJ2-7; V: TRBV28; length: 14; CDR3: CASGSSGSVYEQYF; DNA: TGTGCAAGCGGGTCCAGCGGGAGCGTCTACGAGCAGTACTTC
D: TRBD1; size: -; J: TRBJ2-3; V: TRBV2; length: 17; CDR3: CASRHWGWTGNTDTQYF; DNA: TGTGCCAGCAGACACTGGGGTTGGACAGGGAACACAGATACGCAGTATTTT
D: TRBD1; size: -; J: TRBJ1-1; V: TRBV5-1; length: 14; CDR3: CASGHTGDIAEAFF; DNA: TGCGCCAGCGGACATACAGGGGATATCGCTGAAGCTTTCTTT